The clone carrying this T cell receptor beta chain was seen a handful of times. TCRdb re-called the RT-PCR reads with MiXCR, one entry per CDR3 protein. This sample has 150,000 to 250,000 distinct CDR3 sequences, with 40% to 45% found just once. This sample stems from a study of patients and donors after allogeneic stem cell transplantation. The CDR3 runs to 15 residues. Germline V gene sequence: CDR1 LGHNA, CDR2 YNFKEQ. V shed 0 bases and J 3 bases; nucleotides not matched to a gene: 3. The rearrangement joins TRBV4-2 to TRBJ1-1; 8 nucleotides line up with TRBD1. The sequencing input was blood, either unsorted or a sorted T cell fraction (not recorded which). The receptor's source is a human donor who was either an allogeneic HSCT recipient or a stem cell or donor lymphocyte infusion donor (not recorded which). It is not recorded whose cells these are; they may come from a transplant donor. The CDR3 DNA is TGTGCCAGCAGCCAAGATCTGACAGGGGACACTGAAGCTTTCTTT. This gives the protein CASSQDLTGDTEAFF.